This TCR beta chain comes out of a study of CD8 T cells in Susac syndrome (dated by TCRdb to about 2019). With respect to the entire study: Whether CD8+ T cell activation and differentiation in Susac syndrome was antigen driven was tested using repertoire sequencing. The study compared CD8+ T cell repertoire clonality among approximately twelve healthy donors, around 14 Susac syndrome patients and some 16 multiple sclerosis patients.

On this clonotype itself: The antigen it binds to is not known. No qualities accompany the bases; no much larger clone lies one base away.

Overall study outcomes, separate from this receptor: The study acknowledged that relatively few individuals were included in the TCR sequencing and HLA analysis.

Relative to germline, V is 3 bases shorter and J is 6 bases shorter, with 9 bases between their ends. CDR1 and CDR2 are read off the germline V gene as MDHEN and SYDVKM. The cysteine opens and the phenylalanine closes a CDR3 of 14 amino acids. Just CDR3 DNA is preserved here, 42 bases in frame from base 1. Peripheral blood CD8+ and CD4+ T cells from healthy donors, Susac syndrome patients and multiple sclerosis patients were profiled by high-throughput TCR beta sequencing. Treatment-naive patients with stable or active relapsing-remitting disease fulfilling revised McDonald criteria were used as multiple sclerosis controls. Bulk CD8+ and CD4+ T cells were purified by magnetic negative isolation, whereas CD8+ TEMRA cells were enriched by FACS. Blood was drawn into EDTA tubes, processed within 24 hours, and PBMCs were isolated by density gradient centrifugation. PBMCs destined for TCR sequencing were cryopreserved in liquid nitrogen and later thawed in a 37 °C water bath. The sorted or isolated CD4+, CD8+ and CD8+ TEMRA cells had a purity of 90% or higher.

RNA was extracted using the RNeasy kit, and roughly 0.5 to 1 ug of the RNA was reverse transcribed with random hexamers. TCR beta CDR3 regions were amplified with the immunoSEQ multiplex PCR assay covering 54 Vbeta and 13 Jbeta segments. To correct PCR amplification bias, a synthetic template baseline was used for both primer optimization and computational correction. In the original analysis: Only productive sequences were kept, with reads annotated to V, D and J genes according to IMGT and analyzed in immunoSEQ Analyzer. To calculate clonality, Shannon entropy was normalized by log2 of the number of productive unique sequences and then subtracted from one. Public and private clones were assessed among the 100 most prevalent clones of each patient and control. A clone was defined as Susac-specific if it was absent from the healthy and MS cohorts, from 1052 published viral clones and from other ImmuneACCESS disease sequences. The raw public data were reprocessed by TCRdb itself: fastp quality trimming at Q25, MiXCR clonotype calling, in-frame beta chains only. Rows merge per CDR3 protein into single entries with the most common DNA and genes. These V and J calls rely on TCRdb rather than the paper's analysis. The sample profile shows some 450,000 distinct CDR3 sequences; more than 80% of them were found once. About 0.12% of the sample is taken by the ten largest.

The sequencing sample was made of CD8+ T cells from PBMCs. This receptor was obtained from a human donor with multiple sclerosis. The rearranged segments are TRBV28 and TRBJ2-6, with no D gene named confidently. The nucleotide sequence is TGTGCCAGCAGTTTCTCCCCCGTGGCCAACGTCCTGACTTTC. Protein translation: CASSFSPVANVLTF.